This TCR beta chain is drawn from a study of tumor-infiltrating lymphocytes in oesophageal squamous cell carcinoma (dated by TCRdb to the mid-2010s). Measured from the cysteine to the phenylalanine, the CDR3 is 13 residues long. The CDR3 DNA has 39 bases and is translated from base 1. V and J lose 4 bases and 3 bases, and a span of 10 bases separates them. The germline V gene yields MNHNS for CDR1 and SASEGT for CDR2. The library came from PCR. Sequencing relied on an Illumina HiSeq 2000. The public sequencing data were trimmed at Q25 with fastp and processed into clonotypes with MiXCR by TCRdb, which kept only in-frame beta chains. Rows are unified per CDR3 protein, each entry keeping the most common DNA and genes. The sample contains over 12,000 distinct CDR3 sequences, 46% of them found a single time. Clones ranked in the top ten supply roughly half of the sample. This clonotype has at least ten counts. Its antigen remains unidentified. No base quality values were provided; no much bigger clone lies one nucleotide off.

This sequence uses TRBV6-1 and TRBJ2-7; no D gene can be assigned with confidence. The sequencing input was blood. The TCR comes from a male donor with esophageal squamous cell carcinoma. In nucleotide form, the sequence is TGTGCCAGCAGTGGGGGTGTGGTCTACGAGCAGTACTTC. Translated, this is CASSGGVVYEQYF.